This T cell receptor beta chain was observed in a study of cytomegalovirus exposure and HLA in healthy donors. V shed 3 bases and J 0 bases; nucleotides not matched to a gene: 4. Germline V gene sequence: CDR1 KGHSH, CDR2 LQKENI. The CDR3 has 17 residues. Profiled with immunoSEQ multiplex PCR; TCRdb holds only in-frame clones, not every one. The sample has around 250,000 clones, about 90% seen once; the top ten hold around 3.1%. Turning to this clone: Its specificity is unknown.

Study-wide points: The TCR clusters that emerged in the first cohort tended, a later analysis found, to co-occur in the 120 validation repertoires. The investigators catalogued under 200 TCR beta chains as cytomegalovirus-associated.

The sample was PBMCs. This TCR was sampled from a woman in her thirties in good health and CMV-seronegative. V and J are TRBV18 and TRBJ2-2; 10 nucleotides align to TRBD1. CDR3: CASSPLTGGANTGELFF. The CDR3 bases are TGTGCCAGCTCACCGTTGACAGGGGGCGCGAACACCGGGGAGCTGTTTTTT.